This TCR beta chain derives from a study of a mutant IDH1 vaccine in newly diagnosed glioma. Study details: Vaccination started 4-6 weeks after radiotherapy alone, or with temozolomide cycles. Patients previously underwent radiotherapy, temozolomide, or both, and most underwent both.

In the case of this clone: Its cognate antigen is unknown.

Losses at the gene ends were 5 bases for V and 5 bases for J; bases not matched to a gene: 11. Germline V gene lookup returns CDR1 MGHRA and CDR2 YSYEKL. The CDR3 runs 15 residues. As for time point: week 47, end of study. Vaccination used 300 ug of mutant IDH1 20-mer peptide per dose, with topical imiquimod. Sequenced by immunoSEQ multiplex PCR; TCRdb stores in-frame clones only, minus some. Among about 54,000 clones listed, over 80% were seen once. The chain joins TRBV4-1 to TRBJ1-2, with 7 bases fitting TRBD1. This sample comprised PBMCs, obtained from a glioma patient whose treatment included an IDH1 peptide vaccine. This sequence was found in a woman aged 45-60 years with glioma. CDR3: CASSENRDSLYGYTF. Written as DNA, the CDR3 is TGCGCCAGCAGCGAGAACCGGGACAGCTTATATGGCTACACCTTC.